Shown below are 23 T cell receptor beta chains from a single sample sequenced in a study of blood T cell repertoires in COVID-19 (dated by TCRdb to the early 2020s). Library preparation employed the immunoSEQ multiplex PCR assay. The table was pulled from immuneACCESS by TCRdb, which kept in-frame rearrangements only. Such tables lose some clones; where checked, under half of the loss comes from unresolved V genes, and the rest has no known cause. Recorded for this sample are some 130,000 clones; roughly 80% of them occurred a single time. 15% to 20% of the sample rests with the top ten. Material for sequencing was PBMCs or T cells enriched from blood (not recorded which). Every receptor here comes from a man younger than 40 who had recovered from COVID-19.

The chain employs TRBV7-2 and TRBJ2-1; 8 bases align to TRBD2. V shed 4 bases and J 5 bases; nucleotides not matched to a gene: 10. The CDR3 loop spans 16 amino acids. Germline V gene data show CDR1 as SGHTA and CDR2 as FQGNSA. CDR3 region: CASSSGGTPGDNEQFF. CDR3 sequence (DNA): TGTGCCAGCAGCTCGGGGGGGACACCTGGGGACAATGAGCAGTTCTTC.

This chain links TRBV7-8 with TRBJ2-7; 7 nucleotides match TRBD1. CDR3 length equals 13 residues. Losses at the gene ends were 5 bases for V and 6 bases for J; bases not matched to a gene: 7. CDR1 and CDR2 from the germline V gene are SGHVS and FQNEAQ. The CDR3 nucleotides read TGTGCCAGCAGCCCAGACAGGGTCCGCGAGCAGTACGTC. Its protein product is CASSPDRVREQYV.

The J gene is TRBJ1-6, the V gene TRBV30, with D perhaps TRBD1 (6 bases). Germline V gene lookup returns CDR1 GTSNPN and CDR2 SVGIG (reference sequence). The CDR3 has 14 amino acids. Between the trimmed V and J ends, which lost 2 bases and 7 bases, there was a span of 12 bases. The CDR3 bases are TGTGCCTGGAGTTTGGGGGACAAGAATTCACCCCTCCACTTT. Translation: CAWSLGDKNSPLHF.

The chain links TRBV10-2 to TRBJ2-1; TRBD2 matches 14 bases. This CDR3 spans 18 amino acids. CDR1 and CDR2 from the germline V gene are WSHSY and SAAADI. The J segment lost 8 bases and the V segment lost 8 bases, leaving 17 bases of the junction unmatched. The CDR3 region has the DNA TGCGCCAGCGGATCTGCCCGGGGACTAGCGGGAGAGTCGTATGAGCAGTTCTTC. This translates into CASGSARGLAGESYEQFF.

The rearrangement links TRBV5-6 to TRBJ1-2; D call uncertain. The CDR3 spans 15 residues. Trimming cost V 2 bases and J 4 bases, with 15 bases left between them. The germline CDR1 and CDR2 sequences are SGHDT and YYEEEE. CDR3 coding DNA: TGTGCCAGCAGCTTCGGGAGGCAAGTGATCTATGGCTACACCTTC. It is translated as CASSFGRQVIYGYTF.

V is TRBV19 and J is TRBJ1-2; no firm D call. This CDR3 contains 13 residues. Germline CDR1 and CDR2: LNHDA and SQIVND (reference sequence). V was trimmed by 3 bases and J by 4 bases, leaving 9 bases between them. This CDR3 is CASSITRSYGYTF. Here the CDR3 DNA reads TGTGCCAGTAGTATTACACGCTCCTATGGCTACACCTTC.

CDR3 region: CASSLRTSWETQYF. The CDR3 coding sequence is TGTGCCAGCAGCTTAAGGACTAGCTGGGAGACCCAGTACTTC. This chain uses TRBV5-6 with TRBJ2-5; 8 bases match TRBD2. The V gene end was trimmed by 2 bases and the J gene end by 5 bases; junction bases not matched to a gene: 5. The CDR3 runs to 14 residues. CDR1 and CDR2 from the germline V gene are SGHDT and YYEEEE.

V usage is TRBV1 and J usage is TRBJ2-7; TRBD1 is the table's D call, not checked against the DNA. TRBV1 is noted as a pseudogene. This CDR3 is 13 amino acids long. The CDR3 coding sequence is TGCACCAGCAGCCAGTACAGGGTGTTACCATTCTACGTC. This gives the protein CTSSQYRVLPFYV.

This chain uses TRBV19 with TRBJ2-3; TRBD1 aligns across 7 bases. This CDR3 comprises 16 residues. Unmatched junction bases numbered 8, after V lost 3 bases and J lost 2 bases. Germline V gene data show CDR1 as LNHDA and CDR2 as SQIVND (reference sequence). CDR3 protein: CASSIMAGGYTDTQYF. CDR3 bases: TGTGCCAGTAGTATTATGGCAGGGGGTTACACAGATACGCAGTATTTT.

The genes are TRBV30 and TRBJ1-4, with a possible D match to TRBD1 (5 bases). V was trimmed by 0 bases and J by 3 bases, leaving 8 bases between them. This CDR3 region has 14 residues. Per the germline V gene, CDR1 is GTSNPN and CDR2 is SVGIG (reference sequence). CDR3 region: CAWSVGGSNEKLFF. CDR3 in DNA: TGTGCCTGGAGTGTGGGGGGTTCTAATGAAAAACTGTTTTTT. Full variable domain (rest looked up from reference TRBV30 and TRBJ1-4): SQTIHQWPATLVQPVGSPLSLECTVEGTSNPNLYWYRQAAGRGLQLLFYSVGIGQISSEVPQNLSASRPQDRQFILSSKKLLLSDSGFYLCAWSVGGSNEKLFFGSGTQLSVL.

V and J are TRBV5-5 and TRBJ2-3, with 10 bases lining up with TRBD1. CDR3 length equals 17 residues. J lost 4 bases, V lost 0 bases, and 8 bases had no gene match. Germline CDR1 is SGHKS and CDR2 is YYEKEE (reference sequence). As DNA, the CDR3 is TGTGCCAGCAGCTTGGCCCCACCGGGACAGGGGCCAGATACGCAGTATTTT. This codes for CASSLAPPGQGPDTQYF.

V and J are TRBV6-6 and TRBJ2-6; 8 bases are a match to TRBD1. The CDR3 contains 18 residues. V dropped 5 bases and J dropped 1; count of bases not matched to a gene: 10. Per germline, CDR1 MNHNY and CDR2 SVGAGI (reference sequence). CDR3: CASSLETGAGSGANVLTF. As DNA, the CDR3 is TGTGCCAGCAGTCTCGAGACAGGGGCGGGATCTGGGGCCAACGTCCTGACTTTC.

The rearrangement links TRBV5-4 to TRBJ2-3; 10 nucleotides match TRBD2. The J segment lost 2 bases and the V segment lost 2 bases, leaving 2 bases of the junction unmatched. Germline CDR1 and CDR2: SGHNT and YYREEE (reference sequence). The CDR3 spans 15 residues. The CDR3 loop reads CASSFSGGPTDTQYF. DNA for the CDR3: TGTGCCAGCAGCTTTAGCGGGGGGCCCACAGATACGCAGTATTTT.

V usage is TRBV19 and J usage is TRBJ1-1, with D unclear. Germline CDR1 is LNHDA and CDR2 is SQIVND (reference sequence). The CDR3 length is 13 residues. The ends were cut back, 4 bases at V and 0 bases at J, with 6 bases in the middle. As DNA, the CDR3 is TGTGCCAGTAGTACGCAGATGAACACTGAAGCTTTCTTT. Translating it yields CASSTQMNTEAFF.

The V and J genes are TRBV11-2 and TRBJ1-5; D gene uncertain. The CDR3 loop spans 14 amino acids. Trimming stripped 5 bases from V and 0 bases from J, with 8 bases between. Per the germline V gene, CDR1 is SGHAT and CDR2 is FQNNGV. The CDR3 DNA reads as TGTGCCAGCAGCCTAACAGATAGCAATCAGCCCCAGCATTTT. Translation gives CASSLTDSNQPQHF.

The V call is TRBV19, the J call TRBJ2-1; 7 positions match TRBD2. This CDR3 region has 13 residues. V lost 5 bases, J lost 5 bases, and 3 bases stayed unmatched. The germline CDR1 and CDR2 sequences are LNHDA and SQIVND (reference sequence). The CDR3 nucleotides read TGTGCCAGTAGTTGGGGGGGGAACAATGAGCAGTTCTTC. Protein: CASSWGGNNEQFF.

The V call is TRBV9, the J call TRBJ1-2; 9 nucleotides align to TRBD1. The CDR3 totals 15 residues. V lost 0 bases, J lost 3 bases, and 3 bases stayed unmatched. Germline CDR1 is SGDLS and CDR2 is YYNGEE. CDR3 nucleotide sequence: TGTGCCAGCAGCGTAGCAGGGACAGGGTACTATGGCTACACCTTC. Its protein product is CASSVAGTGYYGYTF. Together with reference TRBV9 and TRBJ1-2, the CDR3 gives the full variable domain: DSGVTQTPKHLITATGQRVTLRCSPRSGDLSVYWYQQSLDQGLQFLIQYYNGEERAKGNILERFSAQQFPDLHSELNLSSLELGDSALYFCASSVAGTGYYGYTFGSGTRLTVV.

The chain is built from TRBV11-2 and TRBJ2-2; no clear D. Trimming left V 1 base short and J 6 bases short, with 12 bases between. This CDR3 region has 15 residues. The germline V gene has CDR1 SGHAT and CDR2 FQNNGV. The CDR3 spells CASSLGAVSPGELFF. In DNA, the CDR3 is TGTGCCAGCAGCTTAGGGGCAGTCTCCCCCGGGGAGCTGTTTTTT.

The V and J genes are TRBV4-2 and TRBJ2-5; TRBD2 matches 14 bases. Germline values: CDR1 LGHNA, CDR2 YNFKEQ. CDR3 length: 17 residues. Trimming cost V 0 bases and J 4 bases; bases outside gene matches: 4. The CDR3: CASSQDGTSGRGETQYF. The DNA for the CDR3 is TGTGCCAGCAGCCAAGACGGGACTAGCGGGAGAGGAGAGACCCAGTACTTC.

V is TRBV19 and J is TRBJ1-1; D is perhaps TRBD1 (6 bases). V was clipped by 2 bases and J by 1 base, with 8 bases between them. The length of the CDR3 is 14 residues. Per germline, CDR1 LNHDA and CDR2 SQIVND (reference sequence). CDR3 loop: CASSIQGKNTEAFF. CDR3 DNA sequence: TGTGCCAGTAGTATACAGGGGAAGAACACTGAAGCTTTCTTT.

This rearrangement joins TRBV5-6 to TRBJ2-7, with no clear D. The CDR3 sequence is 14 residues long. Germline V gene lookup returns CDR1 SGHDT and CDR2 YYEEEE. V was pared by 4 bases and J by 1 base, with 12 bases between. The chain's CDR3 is CASSPKTRSYEQYV. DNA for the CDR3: TGTGCCAGCAGCCCTAAAACGAGGTCCTACGAGCAGTACGTC.

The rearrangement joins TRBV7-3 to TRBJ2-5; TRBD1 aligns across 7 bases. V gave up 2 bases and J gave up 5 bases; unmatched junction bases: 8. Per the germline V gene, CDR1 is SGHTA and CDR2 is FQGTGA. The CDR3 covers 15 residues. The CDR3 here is CASSLGLTGWETQYF. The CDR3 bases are TGTGCCAGCAGCTTAGGGCTGACAGGGTGGGAGACCCAGTACTTC.

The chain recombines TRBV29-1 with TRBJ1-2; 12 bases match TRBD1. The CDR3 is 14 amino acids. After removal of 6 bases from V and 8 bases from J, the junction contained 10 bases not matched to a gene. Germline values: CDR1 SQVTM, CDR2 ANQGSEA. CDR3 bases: TGCAGCGTAACTCCGGGACAGGGGGCGCAAGGCTACACCTTC. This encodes CSVTPGQGAQGYTF.